These T cell receptor beta chains were read from a single sample in a study of cytomegalovirus exposure and HLA in healthy donors. The assay was immunoSEQ multiplex PCR, and TCRdb's table has in-frame clones only and misses some. The table includes more than 100,000 clones, over 60% detected once. The specimen was PBMCs. The source is a woman aged 40-49 years in good health and CMV-seropositive. CDR3s include the opening cysteine and the closing phenylalanine or tryptophan. A D gene is named only where the DNA matches it firmly. Only part of the rows carry a size: once, few, many, or a class if the clone is expanded.

D gene: .
J gene: TRBJ2-1
V gene: TRBV19
clone size: .
CDR3 DNA: TGTGCCAGTAGTACTCTTGGGTTCGGGACAACCTTTCCTAGCTCCTACAATGAGCAGTTCTTC
CDR3 protein: CASSTLGFGTTFPSSYNEQFF

D gene: .
J gene: TRBJ1-1
V gene: TRBV5-1
clone size: .
CDR3 DNA: TGCGCCAGCAGCTTCCGGGAGGTGAACACTGAAGCTTTCTTT
CDR3 protein: CASSFREVNTEAFF

D gene: TRBD1
J gene: TRBJ2-3
V gene: TRBV4-2
clone size: few
CDR3 DNA: TGTGCCAGCAGCCAAGATGGGACAGGGGGCTTAGGACATACGCAGTATTTT
CDR3 protein: CASSQDGTGGLGHTQYF

D gene: TRBD1
J gene: TRBJ1-4
V gene: TRBV7-2
clone size: .
CDR3 DNA: TGTGCCAGCAGCTTAGAAGGGACAGGGGGTGAAAAACTGTTTTTT
CDR3 protein: CASSLEGTGGEKLFF

D gene: .
J gene: TRBJ2-2
V gene: TRBV5-1
clone size: few
CDR3 DNA: TGCGCCAGCAGCGCCGCTACGGATGGGGGCCGGGCCGGGGAGCTGTTTTTT
CDR3 protein: CASSAATDGGRAGELFF

D gene: TRBD2
J gene: TRBJ2-5
V gene: TRBV5-1
clone size: few
CDR3 DNA: TGCGCCAGCAGCTTGGGGACTAGCCATGAGACCCAGTACTTC
CDR3 protein: CASSLGTSHETQYF

D gene: .
J gene: TRBJ1-4
V gene: TRBV5-4
clone size: once
CDR3 DNA: TGTGCCAGCAGCTTGAAAGGGGCTAATGAAAAACTGTTTTTT
CDR3 protein: CASSLKGANEKLFF

D gene: TRBD2
J gene: TRBJ2-1
V gene: TRBV5-1
clone size: .
CDR3 DNA: TGCGCCAGCAACCTAGCGGGGGTCGATGAGCAGTTCTTC
CDR3 protein: CASNLAGVDEQFF

D gene: .
J gene: TRBJ1-2
V gene: TRBV2
clone size: .
CDR3 DNA: TGTGCCAGCATCAATGGACACTTCTATGGCTACACCTTC
CDR3 protein: CASINGHFYGYTF

D gene: TRBD1
J gene: TRBJ1-1
V gene: TRBV5-1
clone size: .
CDR3 DNA: TGCGCCAGCAGCTTGGAGTCAGGGGGTTGGTCCACTGAAGCTTTCTTT
CDR3 protein: CASSLESGGWSTEAFF

D gene: .
J gene: TRBJ2-7
V gene: TRBV10-3
clone size: .
CDR3 DNA: TGTGCCATCAGTGAGGGAGACAGCTCCTACGAGCAGTACTTC
CDR3 protein: CAISEGDSSYEQYF

D gene: .
J gene: TRBJ2-6
V gene: TRBV19
clone size: .
CDR3 DNA: TGTGCCAGTAGTACCCTCCCGGCGGGATCCGCTGGGGCCAACGTCCTGACTTTC
CDR3 protein: CASSTLPAGSAGANVLTF

D gene: TRBD1
J gene: TRBJ1-1
V gene: TRBV9
clone size: .
CDR3 DNA: TGTGCCAGCAGCGTAGAGGGACAGACTGAAGCTTTCTTT
CDR3 protein: CASSVEGQTEAFF

D gene: .
J gene: TRBJ2-5
V gene: TRBV7-9
clone size: .
CDR3 DNA: TGTGCCAGCAGAATTGAGGAGCAAGAGACCCAGTACTTC
CDR3 protein: CASRIEEQETQYF

D gene: TRBD2
J gene: TRBJ2-7
V gene: TRBV4-3
clone size: .
CDR3 DNA: TGCGCCAGCAGCCAAGATCTCGTATCTAGCGGGGTCGCCTACGAGCAGTACTTC
CDR3 protein: CASSQDLVSSGVAYEQYF

D gene: .
J gene: TRBJ1-1
V gene: TRBV10-3
clone size: .
CDR3 DNA: TGTGCCATCAGTGAGTCCACGGGGACTGAAGCTTTCTTT
CDR3 protein: CAISESTGTEAFF

D gene: .
J gene: TRBJ2-7
V gene: TRBV6-1
clone size: .
CDR3 DNA: TGTGCCAGCAGTGGCCCCCTCGGATTGGAGGGTGGGTACGAGCAGTACTTC
CDR3 protein: CASSGPLGLEGGYEQYF

D gene: TRBD2
J gene: TRBJ2-2
V gene: TRBV19
clone size: .
CDR3 DNA: TGTGCCAGCCGAACTAGCGGGGCGAACACCGGGGAGCTGTTTTTT
CDR3 protein: CASRTSGANTGELFF

D gene: .
J gene: TRBJ1-1
V gene: TRBV21-1
clone size: few
CDR3 DNA: TGTGCCAGCAGCAAATCACAGGGTCTTGTGAACACTGAAGCTTTCTTT
CDR3 protein: CASSKSQGLVNTEAFF

D gene: TRBD1
J gene: TRBJ2-3
V gene: TRBV9
clone size: .
CDR3 DNA: TGTGCCAGCAGCGTCAGGGGGAACACAGATACGCAGTATTTT
CDR3 protein: CASSVRGNTDTQYF

D gene: TRBD2
J gene: TRBJ2-2
V gene: TRBV6-5
clone size: .
CDR3 DNA: TGTGCCAGCAGCTGGACTAGCGGGAACACCGGGGAGCTGTTTTTT
CDR3 protein: CASSWTSGNTGELFF

D gene: .
J gene: TRBJ2-7
V gene: TRBV11-2
clone size: .
CDR3 DNA: TGTGCCAGCAGCTTAGTGGGGGCCAGAGACGAGCAGTACTTC
CDR3 protein: CASSLVGARDEQYF

D gene: .
J gene: TRBJ2-7
V gene: TRBV15
clone size: medium-sized
CDR3 DNA: TGTGCCACCCGGGGGACAGACTCCTACGAGCAGTACTTC
CDR3 protein: CATRGTDSYEQYF

D gene: .
J gene: TRBJ1-3
V gene: TRBV7-2
clone size: .
CDR3 DNA: TGTGCCAGCAGCTTCACTCAAAACACCATATATTTT
CDR3 protein: CASSFTQNTIYF

D gene: .
J gene: TRBJ1-4
V gene: TRBV29-1
clone size: .
CDR3 DNA: TGCAGCGCTGTAGAGCCGACAGCACCTAATGAAAAACTGTTTTTT
CDR3 protein: CSAVEPTAPNEKLFF

D gene: TRBD1
J gene: TRBJ1-1
V gene: TRBV4-1
clone size: few
CDR3 DNA: TGCGCCAGCAGTGGACAGGGATTGAACACTGAAGCTTTCTTT
CDR3 protein: CASSGQGLNTEAFF

D gene: .
J gene: TRBJ1-6
V gene: TRBV21-1
clone size: few
CDR3 DNA: TGTGCCAGCAGCAAATTTTCCCTAGTATTAAAGAGCTCCTATAATTCACCCCTCCACTTT
CDR3 protein: CASSKFSLVLKSSYNSPLHF

D gene: .
J gene: TRBJ1-1
V gene: TRBV14
clone size: few
CDR3 DNA: TGTGCCAGCAGCCATAATCTCAGGGCCACTGAAGCTTTCTTT
CDR3 protein: CASSHNLRATEAFF

D gene: TRBD1
J gene: TRBJ2-5
V gene: TRBV9
clone size: .
CDR3 DNA: TGTGCCAGCAGCGTCGGGACAGGGACGGAGACCCAGTACTTC
CDR3 protein: CASSVGTGTETQYF

D gene: .
J gene: TRBJ2-2
V gene: TRBV29-1
clone size: .
CDR3 DNA: TGCAGCGTAGCACAGTTTTCGAACACCGGGGAGCTGTTTTTT
CDR3 protein: CSVAQFSNTGELFF

D gene: TRBD1
J gene: TRBJ1-6
V gene: TRBV6-6
clone size: few
CDR3 DNA: TGTGCCAGCGGAACTCGGGACAGGTATAATTCACCCCTCCACTTT
CDR3 protein: CASGTRDRYNSPLHF

D gene: .
J gene: TRBJ2-7
V gene: TRBV27
clone size: .
CDR3 DNA: TGTGCCAGCAGTTTATCCGTACCGGGCGAGCAGTACTTC
CDR3 protein: CASSLSVPGEQYF

D gene: TRBD1
J gene: TRBJ1-5
V gene: TRBV7-2
clone size: .
CDR3 DNA: TGTGCCAGCAGCCTCGGACAGGTCCTTAGCAATCAGCCCCAGCATTTT
CDR3 protein: CASSLGQVLSNQPQHF

D gene: TRBD1
J gene: TRBJ2-7
V gene: TRBV7-9
clone size: .
CDR3 DNA: TGTGCCAGCAGCCAATACGGGACAGGGAACGAGCAGTACTTC
CDR3 protein: CASSQYGTGNEQYF

D gene: TRBD1
J gene: TRBJ1-1
V gene: TRBV2
clone size: once
CDR3 DNA: TGTGCCAGCAGCGGGACAGGGGAAACTGAAGCTTTCTTT
CDR3 protein: CASSGTGETEAFF

D gene: TRBD1
J gene: TRBJ1-2
V gene: TRBV5-1
clone size: .
CDR3 DNA: TGCGCCAGCAGCTTTGGACAGGGCTATGGCTACACCTTC
CDR3 protein: CASSFGQGYGYTF

D gene: TRBD1
J gene: TRBJ2-3
V gene: TRBV7-2
clone size: .
CDR3 DNA: TGTGCCAGCAGAACCGGGACAGGACGAGATACGCAGTATTTT
CDR3 protein: CASRTGTGRDTQYF

D gene: TRBD1
J gene: TRBJ2-3
V gene: TRBV2
clone size: .
CDR3 DNA: TGTGCCAGCAGTTTCGCCGGGACAGGTAGCACAGATACGCAGTATTTT
CDR3 protein: CASSFAGTGSTDTQYF

D gene: .
J gene: TRBJ2-3
V gene: TRBV9
clone size: .
CDR3 DNA: TGTGCCAGCAGTCGTTCGGGGACTTACCCCACAGATACGCAGTATTTT
CDR3 protein: CASSRSGTYPTDTQYF

D gene: TRBD2
J gene: TRBJ2-5
V gene: TRBV7-7
clone size: .
CDR3 DNA: TGTGCCAGCAGCTTAGATGGGGGGGGACTGCAAGAGACCCAGTACTTC
CDR3 protein: CASSLDGGGLQETQYF

D gene: TRBD1
J gene: TRBJ1-2
V gene: TRBV28
clone size: once
CDR3 DNA: TGTGCCAGCAGTTCATCGGGACAGGGGGCGGGGGGCTACACCTTC
CDR3 protein: CASSSSGQGAGGYTF

D gene: .
J gene: TRBJ1-1
V gene: TRBV5-4
clone size: few
CDR3 DNA: TGTGCCAGCAGCTTGACAGCCAACACTGAAGCTTTCTTT
CDR3 protein: CASSLTANTEAFF

D gene: .
J gene: TRBJ2-7
V gene: TRBV6-4
clone size: .
CDR3 DNA: TGTGCCACCAAGCCCCCCGATGGGGGGTCCCCCTCCTACGAGCAGTACTTC
CDR3 protein: CATKPPDGGSPSYEQYF

D gene: TRBD1
J gene: TRBJ2-5
V gene: TRBV19
clone size: .
CDR3 DNA: TGTGCCAGTACCCCGGGACAGGGGGCCCAGACCCAGTACTTC
CDR3 protein: CASTPGQGAQTQYF

D gene: TRBD1
J gene: TRBJ1-2
V gene: TRBV7-2
clone size: .
CDR3 DNA: TGTGCCAGCACCCCTGAGACAGGGAGTGGCTACACCTTC
CDR3 protein: CASTPETGSGYTF

D gene: .
J gene: TRBJ1-2
V gene: TRBV2
clone size: .
CDR3 DNA: TGTGCCAGCAGTGATGAGGGGACTGAATATGGCTACACCTTC
CDR3 protein: CASSDEGTEYGYTF

D gene: TRBD1
J gene: TRBJ1-4
V gene: TRBV25-1
clone size: .
CDR3 DNA: TGTGCCAGCAGTCAGACAGGGCCTAATGAAAAACTGTTTTTT
CDR3 protein: CASSQTGPNEKLFF

D gene: .
J gene: TRBJ1-2
V gene: TRBV27
clone size: few
CDR3 DNA: TGTGCCAGCAGTTTATCATTCGGGGTTATCTATGGCTACACCTTC
CDR3 protein: CASSLSFGVIYGYTF

D gene: .
J gene: TRBJ1-1
V gene: TRBV5-4
clone size: .
CDR3 DNA: TGTGCCAGCAGCCCCAACCGGGGGGGCTCTGAAGCTTTCTTT
CDR3 protein: CASSPNRGGSEAFF

D gene: .
J gene: TRBJ1-1
V gene: TRBV29-1
clone size: .
CDR3 DNA: TGCAGCGTTGAAGACCAAATGAACACTGAAGCTTTCTTT
CDR3 protein: CSVEDQMNTEAFF

D gene: .
J gene: TRBJ2-7
V gene: TRBV2
clone size: .
CDR3 DNA: TGTGCCAGCAGTGAAGGGACAGACGTTCTTGGACAGCAGTACTTC
CDR3 protein: CASSEGTDVLGQQYF

D gene: .
J gene: TRBJ2-2
V gene: TRBV5-1
clone size: .
CDR3 DNA: TGCGCCAGCAGCTTGGACAGAACGGGAACCGGGGAGCTGTTTTTT
CDR3 protein: CASSLDRTGTGELFF

D gene: .
J gene: TRBJ2-7
V gene: TRBV2
clone size: .
CDR3 DNA: TGTGCCAGCCACGTGGGGGCTGCCTACGAGCAGTACTTC
CDR3 protein: CASHVGAAYEQYF

D gene: .
J gene: TRBJ1-1
V gene: TRBV11-1
clone size: .
CDR3 DNA: TGTGCCAGCAGCCCCCGCAGGCAGGCGTGGGCTTTCTTT
CDR3 protein: CASSPRRQAWAFF

D gene: TRBD1
J gene: TRBJ1-1
V gene: TRBV29-1
clone size: .
CDR3 DNA: TGCAGCGTTGAAGATCCAGGACAGGGGTTGAACACTGAAGCTTTCTTT
CDR3 protein: CSVEDPGQGLNTEAFF

D gene: .
J gene: TRBJ1-1
V gene: TRBV29-1
clone size: .
CDR3 DNA: TGCAGCGCGTCGGGAACTGAAGCTTTCTTT
CDR3 protein: CSASGTEAFF

D gene: .
J gene: TRBJ1-2
V gene: TRBV7-8
clone size: .
CDR3 DNA: TGTGCCAGCAGCTTAGTACGGGGGGGTACCGACTATGGCTACACCTTC
CDR3 protein: CASSLVRGGTDYGYTF